This TCR beta chain came from a study of blood T cell repertoires in COVID-19. Study details: Specimens from acute and convalescent COVID-19 originated in the United States, Italy and Spain. In each case, the material was cDNA or gDNA derived from T cells, B-cell-depleted T cells, or PBMCs.

Authors' methods: Amplification of reference gene primers was used by the study to estimate nucleated cell counts. Sequencing used immunoSEQ multiplex PCR; TCRdb keeps in-frame clones, though not all of them. That table gives V, J and clone size, and the DNA gave D and trimming. The sample contains 150,000 to 200,000 clones, about 82% of which appear only once. The CDR3 is 15 amino acids. Germline lookup yields CDR1 SGHNT and CDR2 YYREEE (reference sequence). Trimming cost V 2 bases and J 9 bases; bases outside gene matches: 10. Sample: peripheral blood. V and J are TRBV5-4 and TRBJ2-3; 9 positions agree with TRBD2. The clonotype comes from a woman aged 30 to 39 with acute or convalescent COVID-19. CDR3 in amino acids: CASSFPSGELGTQYF. In DNA, the CDR3 is TGTGCCAGCAGCTTCCCTAGCGGGGAGCTCGGGACGCAGTATTTT. Variable domain in full (rest from reference TRBV5-4 and TRBJ2-3): ETGVTQSPTHLIKTRGQQVTLRCSSQSGHNTVSWYQQALGQGPQFIFQYYREEENGRGNFPPRFSGLQFPNYSSELNVNALELDDSALYLCASSFPSGELGTQYFGPGTRLTVL.